This paragraph reports one TCR beta chain. This sample was taken from a study of memory CD4+ T cells and cytomegalovirus serostatus. Trimming cost V 7 bases and J 7 bases, with 16 bases left between them. Germline CDR1 and CDR2: MDHEN and SYDVKM. CDR3 length: 13 residues. Single viable CD3+CD4+CD8-CD45RO+ cells were sorted as the memory CD4+ T cells. The table came from immunoSEQ multiplex PCR; TCRdb's copy has only in-frame clones and leaves some out. The sample lists 55,000 to 75,000 clones, around 86% occurring once. What was sequenced was memory CD4+ T cells from blood. The genes are TRBV28 and TRBJ1-2; a weak D match, TRBD1 (6 bases). This TCR was sampled from an adult in good health and CMV-seronegative. The CDR3 coding sequence is TGTGCCAGCACCGTGAGAAACAGGGCTGGCTACACCTTC. Translating gives CASTVRNRAGYTF.